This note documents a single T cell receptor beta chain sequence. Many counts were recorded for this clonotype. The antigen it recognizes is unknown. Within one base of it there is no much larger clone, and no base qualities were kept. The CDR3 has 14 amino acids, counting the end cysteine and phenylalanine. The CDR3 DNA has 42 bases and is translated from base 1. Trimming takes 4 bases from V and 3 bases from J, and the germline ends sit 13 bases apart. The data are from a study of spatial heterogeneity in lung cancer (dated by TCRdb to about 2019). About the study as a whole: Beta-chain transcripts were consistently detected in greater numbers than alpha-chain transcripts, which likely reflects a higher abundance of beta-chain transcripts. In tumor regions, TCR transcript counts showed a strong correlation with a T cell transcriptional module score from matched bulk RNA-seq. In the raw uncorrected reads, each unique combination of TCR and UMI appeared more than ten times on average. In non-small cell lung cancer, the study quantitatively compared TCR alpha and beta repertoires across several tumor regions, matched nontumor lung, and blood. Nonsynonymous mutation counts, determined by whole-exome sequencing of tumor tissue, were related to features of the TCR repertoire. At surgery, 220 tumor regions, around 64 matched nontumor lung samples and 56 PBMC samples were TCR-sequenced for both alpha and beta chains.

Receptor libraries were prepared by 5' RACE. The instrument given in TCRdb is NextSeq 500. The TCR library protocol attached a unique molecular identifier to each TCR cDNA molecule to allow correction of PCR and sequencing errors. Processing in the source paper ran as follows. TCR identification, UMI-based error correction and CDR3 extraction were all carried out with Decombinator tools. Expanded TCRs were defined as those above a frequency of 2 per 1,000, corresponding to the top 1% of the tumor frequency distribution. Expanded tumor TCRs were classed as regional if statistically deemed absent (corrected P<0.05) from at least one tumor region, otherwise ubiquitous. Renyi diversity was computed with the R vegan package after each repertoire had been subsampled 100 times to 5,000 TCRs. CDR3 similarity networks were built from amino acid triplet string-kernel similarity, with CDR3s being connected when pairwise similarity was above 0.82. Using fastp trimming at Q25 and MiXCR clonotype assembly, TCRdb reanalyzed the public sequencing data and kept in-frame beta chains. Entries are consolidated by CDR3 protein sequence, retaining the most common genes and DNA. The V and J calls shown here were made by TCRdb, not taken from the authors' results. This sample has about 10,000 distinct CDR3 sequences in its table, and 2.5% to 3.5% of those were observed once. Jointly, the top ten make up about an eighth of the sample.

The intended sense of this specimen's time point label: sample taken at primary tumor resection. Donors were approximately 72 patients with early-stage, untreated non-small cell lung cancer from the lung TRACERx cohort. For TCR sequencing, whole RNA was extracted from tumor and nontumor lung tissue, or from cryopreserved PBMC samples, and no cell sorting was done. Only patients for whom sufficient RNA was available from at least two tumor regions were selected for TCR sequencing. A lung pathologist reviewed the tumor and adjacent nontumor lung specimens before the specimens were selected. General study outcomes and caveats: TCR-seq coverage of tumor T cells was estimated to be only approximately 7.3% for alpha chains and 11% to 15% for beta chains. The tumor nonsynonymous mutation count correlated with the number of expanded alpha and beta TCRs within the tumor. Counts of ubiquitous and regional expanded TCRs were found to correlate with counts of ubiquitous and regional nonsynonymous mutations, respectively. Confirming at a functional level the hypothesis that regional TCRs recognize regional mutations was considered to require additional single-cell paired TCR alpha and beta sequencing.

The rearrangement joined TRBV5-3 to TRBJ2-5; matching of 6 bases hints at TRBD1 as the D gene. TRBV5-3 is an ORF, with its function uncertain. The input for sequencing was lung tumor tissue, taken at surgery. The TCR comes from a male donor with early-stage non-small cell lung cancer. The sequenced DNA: TGTGCCAGAAGCCCTGGACAGAAAGAAGAGACCCAGTACTTC. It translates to CARSPGQKEETQYF.